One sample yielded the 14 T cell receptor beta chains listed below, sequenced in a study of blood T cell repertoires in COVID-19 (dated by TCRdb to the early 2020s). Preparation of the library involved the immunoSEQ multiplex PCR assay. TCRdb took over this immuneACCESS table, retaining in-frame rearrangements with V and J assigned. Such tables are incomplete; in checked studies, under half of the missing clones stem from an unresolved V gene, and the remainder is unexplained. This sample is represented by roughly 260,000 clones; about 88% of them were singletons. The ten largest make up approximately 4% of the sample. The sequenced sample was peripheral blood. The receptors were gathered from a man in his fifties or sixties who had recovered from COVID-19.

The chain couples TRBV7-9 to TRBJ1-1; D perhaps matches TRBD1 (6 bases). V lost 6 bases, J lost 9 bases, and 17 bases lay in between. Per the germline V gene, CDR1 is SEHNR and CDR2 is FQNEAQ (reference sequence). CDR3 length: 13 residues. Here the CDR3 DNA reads TGTGCCAGCAGTACGGACAGATCCCTAAAAGCTTTCTTT. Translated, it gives CASSTDRSLKAFF.

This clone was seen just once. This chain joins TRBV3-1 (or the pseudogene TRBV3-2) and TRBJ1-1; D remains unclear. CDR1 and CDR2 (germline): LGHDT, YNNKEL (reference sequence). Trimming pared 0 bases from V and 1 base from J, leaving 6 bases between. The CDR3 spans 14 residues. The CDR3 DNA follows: TGTGCCAGCAGCCAAGATACCAGGAACACTGAAGCTTTCTTT. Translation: CASSQDTRNTEAFF.

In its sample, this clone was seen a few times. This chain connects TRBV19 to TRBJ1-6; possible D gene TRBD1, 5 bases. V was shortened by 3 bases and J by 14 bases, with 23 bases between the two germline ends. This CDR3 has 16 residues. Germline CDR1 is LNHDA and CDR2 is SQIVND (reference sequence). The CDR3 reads CASSIQTAGPVSALHF. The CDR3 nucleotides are TGTGCCAGTAGTATCCAGACAGCCGGACCCGTCTCGGCCCTCCACTTT.

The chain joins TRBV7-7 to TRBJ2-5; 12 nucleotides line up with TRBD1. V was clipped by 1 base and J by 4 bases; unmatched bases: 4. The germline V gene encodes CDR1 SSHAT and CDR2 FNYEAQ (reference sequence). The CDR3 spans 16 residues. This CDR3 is CASSLGDRGRRETQYF. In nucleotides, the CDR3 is TGTGCCAGCAGCTTAGGGGACAGGGGGCGACGAGAGACCCAGTACTTC.

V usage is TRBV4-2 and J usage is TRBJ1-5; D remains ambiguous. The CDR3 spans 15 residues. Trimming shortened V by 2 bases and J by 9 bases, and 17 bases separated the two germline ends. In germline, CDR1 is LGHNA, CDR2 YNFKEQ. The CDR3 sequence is CASSQTDPRQGPQHF. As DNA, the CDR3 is TGTGCCAGCAGCCAAACCGACCCGCGACAAGGGCCCCAGCATTTT.

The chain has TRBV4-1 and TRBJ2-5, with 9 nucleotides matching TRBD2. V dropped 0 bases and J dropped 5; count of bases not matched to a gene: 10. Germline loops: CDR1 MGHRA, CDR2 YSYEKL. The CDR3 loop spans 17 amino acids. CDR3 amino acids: CASSQEWRGGAGETQYF. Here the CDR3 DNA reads TGCGCCAGCAGCCAAGAGTGGCGCGGGGGGGCTGGGGAGACCCAGTACTTC.

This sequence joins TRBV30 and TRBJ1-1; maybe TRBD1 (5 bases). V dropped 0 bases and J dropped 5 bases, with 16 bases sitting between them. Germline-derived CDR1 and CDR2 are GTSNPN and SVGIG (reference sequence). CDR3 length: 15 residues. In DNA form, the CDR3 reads TGTGCCTGGAGTGTACTAGCGGGGGGACGGACTGAAGCTTTCTTT. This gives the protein CAWSVLAGGRTEAFF. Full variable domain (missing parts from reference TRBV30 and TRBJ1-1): SQTIHQWPATLVQPVGSPLSLECTVEGTSNPNLYWYRQAAGRGLQLLFYSVGIGQISSEVPQNLSASRPQDRQFILSSKKLLLSDSGFYLCAWSVLAGGRTEAFFGQGTRLTVV.

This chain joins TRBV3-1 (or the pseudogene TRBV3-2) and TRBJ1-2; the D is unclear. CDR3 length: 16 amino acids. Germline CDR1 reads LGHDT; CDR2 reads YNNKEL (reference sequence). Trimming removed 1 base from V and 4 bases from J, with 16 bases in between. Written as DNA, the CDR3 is TGTGCCAGCAGCCAAGGGCGGGGTAACCCTTTCTATGGCTACACCTTC. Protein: CASSQGRGNPFYGYTF.

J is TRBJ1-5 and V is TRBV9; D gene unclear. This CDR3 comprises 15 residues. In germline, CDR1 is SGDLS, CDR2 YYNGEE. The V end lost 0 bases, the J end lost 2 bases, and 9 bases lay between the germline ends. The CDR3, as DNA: TGTGCCAGCAGCGTAGGAGGGAACGGCAATCAGCCCCAGCATTTT. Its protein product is CASSVGGNGNQPQHF.

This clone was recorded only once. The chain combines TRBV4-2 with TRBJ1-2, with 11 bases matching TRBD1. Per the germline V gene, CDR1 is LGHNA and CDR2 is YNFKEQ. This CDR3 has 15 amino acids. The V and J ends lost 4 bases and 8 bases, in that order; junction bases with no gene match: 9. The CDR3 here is CASSPGQGAIVGYTF. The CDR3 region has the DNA TGTGCCAGCAGCCCTGGACAGGGGGCGATCGTAGGCTACACCTTC.

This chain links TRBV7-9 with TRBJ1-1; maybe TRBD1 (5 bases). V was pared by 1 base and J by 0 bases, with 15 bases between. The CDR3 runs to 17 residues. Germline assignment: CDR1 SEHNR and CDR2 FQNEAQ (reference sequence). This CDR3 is CASSLEVGPAMNTEAFF. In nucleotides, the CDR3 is TGTGCCAGCAGCTTAGAGGTGGGGCCAGCAATGAACACTGAAGCTTTCTTT.

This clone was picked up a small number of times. Here the CDR3 reads CASSLGGGVHEQFF. DNA of the CDR3: TGTGCCAGCAGCTTAGGTGGAGGGGTCCATGAGCAGTTCTTC. This sequence joins TRBV7-3 and TRBJ2-1, with D maybe TRBD2 (6 bases). The CDR3 loop spans 14 amino acids. V dropped 2 bases and J dropped 8 bases, with 13 bases sitting between them. Germline values: CDR1 SGHTA, CDR2 FQGTGA.

In DNA, the CDR3 is TGCGCCAGCAGTCATAATCTAGGGGGGGCTGAAGCTTTCTTT. It encodes CASSHNLGGAEAFF. The chain employs TRBV23-1 and TRBJ1-1, with a tentative D call TRBD1 (6 bases). TRBV23-1 is designated an ORF whose function remains uncertain. CDR3 length equals 14 residues. Between the trimmed V and J ends, which lost 3 bases and 6 bases, there was a span of 14 bases.

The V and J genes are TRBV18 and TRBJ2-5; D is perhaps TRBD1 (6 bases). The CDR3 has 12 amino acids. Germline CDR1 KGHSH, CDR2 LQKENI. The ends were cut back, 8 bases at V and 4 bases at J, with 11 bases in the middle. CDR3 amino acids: CASAQGAETQYF. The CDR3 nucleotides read TGTGCCAGCGCACAGGGAGCAGAGACCCAGTACTTC.